This T cell receptor (beta chain) was sequenced in a study of cytomegalovirus exposure and HLA in healthy donors. This clone appeared once. Only in-frame clones appear in the TCRdb table, and some are missing; sequencing was by immunoSEQ multiplex PCR. Here the sample spans some 66,000 clones, 95% to 98% being singletons. CDR1 and CDR2 (germline): SGHTA, FQGTGA. V trimming: 5 bases; J trimming: 7 bases; junction bases outside the gene matches: 7. The CDR3 sequence is 16 residues long. The TCR was taken from a woman aged 18-30 years in good health and CMV-seropositive. The sample comprised PBMCs. J is TRBJ2-2 and V is TRBV7-3; 13 bases map to TRBD2. CDR3 coding DNA: TGTGCCAGCAGCCCCGGGACTAGCGGGAAAGTCGGGGAGCTGTTTTTT. Its protein product is CASSPGTSGKVGELFF.